This T cell receptor (beta chain) came from a study of T cells in localized non-small cell lung cancer. About this clone itself: The antigen remains unidentified.

Study findings and constraints: Tumor showed lower T cell clonality than uninvolved adjacent lung, where it was highest. Sequencing was limited to one tumor region, leaving the possibility of heterogeneity open. In the blood, greater T cell density corresponded to longer overall survival.

The data were produced by immunoSEQ multiplex PCR, yet TCRdb's version contains in-frame clones alone and is incomplete. Altogether some 13,000 clones are present, around four fifths being singletons, with the ten largest covering roughly 18%. CDR3 size: 14 residues. Per germline, CDR1 PRHDT and CDR2 FYEKMQ (reference sequence). Trimming removed 3 bases at V and 1 base at J, with 7 bases between. This chain joins TRBV13 and TRBJ1-3, with unresolved D. The origin of this receptor is a male donor older than 55 with stage I lung adenocarcinoma. The source was peripheral blood, collected before any cancer treatment. CDR3 bases: TGTGCCAGCAGCTTCACGAGGTCTGGAAACACCATATATTTT. Its translation is CASSFTRSGNTIYF. Full variable domain (outside the CDR3, taken from reference TRBV13 and TRBJ1-3): AAGVIQSPRHLIKEKRETATLKCYPIPRHDTVYWYQQGPGQDPQFLISFYEKMQSDKGSIPDRFSAQQFSDYHSELNMSSLELGDSALYFCASSFTRSGNTIYFGEGSWLTVV.